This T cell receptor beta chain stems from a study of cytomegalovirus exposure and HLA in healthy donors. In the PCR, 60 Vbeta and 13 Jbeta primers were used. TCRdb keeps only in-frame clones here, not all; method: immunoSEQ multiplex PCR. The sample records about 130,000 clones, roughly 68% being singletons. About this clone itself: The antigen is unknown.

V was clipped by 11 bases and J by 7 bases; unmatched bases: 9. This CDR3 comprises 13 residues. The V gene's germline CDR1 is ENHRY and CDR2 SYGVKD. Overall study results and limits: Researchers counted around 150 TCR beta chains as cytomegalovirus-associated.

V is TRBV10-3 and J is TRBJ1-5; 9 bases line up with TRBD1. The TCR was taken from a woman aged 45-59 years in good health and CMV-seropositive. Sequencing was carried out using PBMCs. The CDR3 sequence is CAGSQGAGQPQHF. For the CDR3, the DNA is TGTGCCGGTTCACAGGGGGCCGGACAGCCCCAGCATTTT.